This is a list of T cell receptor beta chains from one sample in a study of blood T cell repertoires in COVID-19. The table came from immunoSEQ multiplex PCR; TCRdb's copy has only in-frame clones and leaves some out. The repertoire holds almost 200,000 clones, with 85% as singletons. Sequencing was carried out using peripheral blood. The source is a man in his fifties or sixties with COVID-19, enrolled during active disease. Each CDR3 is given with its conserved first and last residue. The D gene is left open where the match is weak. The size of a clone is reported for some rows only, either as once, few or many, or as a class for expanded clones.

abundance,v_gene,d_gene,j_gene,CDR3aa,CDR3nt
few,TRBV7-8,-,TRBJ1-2,CASSLHPGTNLANTF,TGTGCCAGCAGCTTACACCCCGGGACAAACTTAGCCAACACCTTC
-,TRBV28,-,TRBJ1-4,CASSLWPQGSPANEKLFF,TGTGCCAGCAGTTTATGGCCACAGGGATCCCCAGCTAATGAAAAACTGTTTTTT
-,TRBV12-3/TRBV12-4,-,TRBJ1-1,CASNPFGAERLNF,TGTGCCAGCAACCCCTTCGGCGCAGAGAGGTTAAATTTT
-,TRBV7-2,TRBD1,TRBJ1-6,CASTDRGDNSPLHF,TGTGCCAGCACGGACAGGGGGGATAATTCACCCCTCCACTTT
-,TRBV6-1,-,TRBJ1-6,CASSEGPLNSPLHF,TGTGCCAGCAGTGAAGGGCCCCTGAATTCACCCCTCCACTTT
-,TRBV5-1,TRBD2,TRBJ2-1,CASSSPTSGILGNEQFF,TGCGCCAGCAGCTCCCCGACTAGCGGGATTCTGGGGAATGAGCAGTTCTTC
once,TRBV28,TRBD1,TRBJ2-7,CASSFQLRQGAAREQYF,TGTGCCAGCAGTTTCCAACTAAGACAGGGGGCGGCCCGTGAGCAGTACTTC
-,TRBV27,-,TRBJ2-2,CASSLWSSRGTGELFF,TGTGCCAGCAGTTTATGGTCTAGCCGGGGCACCGGGGAGCTGTTTTTT
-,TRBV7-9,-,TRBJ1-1,CASSSTLRERRSTEAFF,TGTGCCAGCAGCTCTACTTTGAGGGAAAGGCGGAGCACTGAAGCTTTCTTT
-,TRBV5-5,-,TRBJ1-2,CASSLDQQQNYGYTF,TGTGCCAGCAGCTTGGACCAACAGCAGAACTATGGCTACACCTTC
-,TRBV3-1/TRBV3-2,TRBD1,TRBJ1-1,CASSPTGQGVMGAFF,TGTGCCAGCAGCCCTACCGGGCAGGGGGTAATGGGGGCTTTCTTT
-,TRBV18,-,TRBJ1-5,CASSPGPWSNQPQHF,TGTGCCAGCTCACCGGGCCCGTGGAGCAATCAGCCCCAGCATTTT
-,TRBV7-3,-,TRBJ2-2,CASSFSRENTGELFF,TGTGCCAGCAGCTTTTCCAGGGAGAACACCGGGGAGCTGTTTTTT
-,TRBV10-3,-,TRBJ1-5,CAIQADSNQPQHF,TGTGCCATCCAGGCTGATAGCAATCAGCCCCAGCATTTT
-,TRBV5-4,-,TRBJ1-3,CASSLDRGGSLSGNTIYF,TGTGCCAGCAGCTTGGATCGTGGCGGATCGCTCTCTGGAAACACCATATATTTT
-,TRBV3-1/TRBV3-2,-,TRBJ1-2,CASSQRGGYGYTF,TGTGCCAGCAGCCAAAGGGGAGGCTATGGCTACACCTTC
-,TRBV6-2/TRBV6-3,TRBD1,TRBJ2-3,CASSRPIGTASTDTQYF,TGTGCCAGCAGTCGCCCGATCGGGACAGCTAGCACAGATACGCAGTATTTT
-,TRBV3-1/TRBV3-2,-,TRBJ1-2,CASSQGIGGTYGYTF,TGTGCCAGCAGCCAAGGAATAGGGGGTACCTATGGCTACACCTTC
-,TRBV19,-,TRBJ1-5,CASTNSWVQPQHF,TGTGCCAGTACCAATAGCTGGGTCCAGCCCCAGCATTTT
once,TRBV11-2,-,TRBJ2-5,CASSDRDKSHQETQYF,TGTGCCAGCAGCGACCGGGACAAATCGCACCAAGAGACCCAGTACTTC
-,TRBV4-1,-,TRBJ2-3,CASSQVRGSGTDTQYF,TGCGCCAGCAGCCAAGTCAGGGGATCGGGCACAGATACGCAGTATTTT
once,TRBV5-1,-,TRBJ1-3,CASSALTGSSGNTIYF,TGCGCCAGCAGCGCCCTTACAGGATCATCTGGAAACACCATATATTTT
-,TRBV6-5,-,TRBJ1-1,CASSYEIHTEAFF,TGTGCCAGCAGTTACGAGATTCACACTGAAGCTTTCTTT
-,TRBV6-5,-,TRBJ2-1,CASRGQIYNEQFF,TGTGCCAGCAGAGGACAGATCTACAATGAGCAGTTCTTC
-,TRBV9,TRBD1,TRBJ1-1,CASSVAAGGNTEAFF,TGTGCCAGCAGCGTAGCGGCAGGGGGGAACACTGAAGCTTTCTTT
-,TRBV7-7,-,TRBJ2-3,CASSLGIASTDTQYF,TGTGCCAGCAGCTTAGGGATAGCTAGCACAGATACGCAGTATTTT
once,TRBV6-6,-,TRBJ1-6,CASSLLMDLGSPLHF,TGTGCCAGCTCGTTACTAATGGATCTGGGTTCACCCCTCCACTTT
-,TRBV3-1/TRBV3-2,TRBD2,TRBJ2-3,CASSSTSGSMNTQYF,TGTGCCAGCAGCTCTACTAGCGGGAGTATGAATACGCAGTATTTT
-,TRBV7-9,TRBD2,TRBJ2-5,CASSSSGSSETQYF,TGTGCCAGCAGCTCCAGCGGGAGTTCGGAGACCCAGTACTTC
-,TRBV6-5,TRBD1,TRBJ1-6,CASSYSRDRASPLHF,TGTGCCAGCAGTTACTCTAGGGACAGGGCTTCACCCCTCCACTTT
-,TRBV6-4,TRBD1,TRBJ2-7,CASSSGTGNEQYF,TGTGCCAGCAGTTCCGGGACAGGGAACGAGCAGTACTTC
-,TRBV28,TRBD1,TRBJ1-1,CASSVTGGHQMNTEAFF,TGTGCCAGCAGTGTAACAGGGGGCCACCAAATGAACACTGAAGCTTTCTTT
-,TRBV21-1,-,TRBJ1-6,CASSIQDYNSPLHF,TGTGCCAGCAGCATACAGGATTATAATTCACCCCTCCACTTT
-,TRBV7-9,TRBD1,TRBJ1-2,CASSFGQGESGYTF,TGTGCCAGCAGCTTCGGGCAGGGGGAAAGTGGCTACACCTTC
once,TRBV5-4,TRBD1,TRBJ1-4,CASTRQGANEKLFF,TGTGCCAGCACCAGACAGGGGGCTAATGAAAAACTGTTTTTT
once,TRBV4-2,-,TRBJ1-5,CASSQDLGGLDLPQHF,TGTGCCAGCAGCCAAGATCTGGGGGGATTGGATTTGCCCCAGCATTTT
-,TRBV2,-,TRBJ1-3,CASNTMGNTIYF,TGTGCCAGCAACACAATGGGAAACACCATATATTTT
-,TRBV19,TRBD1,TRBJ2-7,CASSIDPAAGGEQYF,TGTGCCAGTAGTATAGACCCCGCTGCAGGGGGCGAGCAGTACTTC
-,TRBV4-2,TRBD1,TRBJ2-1,CASSQEQGGYNEQFF,TGTGCCAGCAGCCAAGAACAGGGGGGATACAATGAGCAGTTCTTC
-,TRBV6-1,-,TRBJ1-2,CASSEQISPPYGYTF,TGTGCCAGCAGTGAACAGATTTCACCACCCTATGGCTACACCTTC
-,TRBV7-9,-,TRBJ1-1,CASSFQGVAEAFF,TGTGCCAGCAGCTTTCAGGGCGTGGCTGAAGCTTTCTTT
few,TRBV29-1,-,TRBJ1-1,CSAARLNTEAFF,TGCAGCGCGGCGCGTCTGAACACTGAAGCTTTCTTT
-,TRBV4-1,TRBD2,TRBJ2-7,CARSQLGGVEWGEQYF,TGCGCCCGCAGCCAACTGGGGGGGGTCGAGTGGGGCGAGCAGTACTTC
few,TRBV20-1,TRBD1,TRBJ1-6,CSASPTGVNNSPLHF,TGCAGTGCTAGTCCGACAGGGGTTAACAATTCACCCCTCCACTTT
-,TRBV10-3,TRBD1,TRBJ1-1,CAARDRENTEAFF,TGTGCCGCCCGAGACAGGGAGAACACTGAAGCTTTCTTT
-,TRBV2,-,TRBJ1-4,CASGPRSRATNEKLFF,TGTGCCAGCGGTCCCAGATCTAGAGCAACTAATGAAAAACTGTTTTTT
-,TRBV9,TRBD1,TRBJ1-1,CASRAGQGLSTEAFF,TGTGCCAGCAGGGCGGGACAGGGTTTGAGCACTGAAGCTTTCTTT
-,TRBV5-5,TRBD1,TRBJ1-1,CASSSRDRTEAFF,TGTGCCAGCAGCTCCCGGGACAGGACTGAAGCTTTCTTT
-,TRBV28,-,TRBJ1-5,CASSLGGTLPQHF,TGTGCCAGCAGTTTAGGGGGGACTCTGCCCCAGCATTTT
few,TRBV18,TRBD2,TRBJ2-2,CASSPSGTAGTGELFF,TGTGCCAGCTCACCTAGCGGGACGGCAGGAACCGGGGAGCTGTTTTTT
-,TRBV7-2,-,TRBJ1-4,CASSLRGLRNEKLFF,TGTGCCAGCAGCTTAAGGGGACTGCGTAATGAAAAACTGTTTTTT
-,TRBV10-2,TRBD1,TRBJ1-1,CASSDWTGNTEAFF,TGCGCCAGCAGTGATTGGACAGGGAACACTGAAGCTTTCTTT
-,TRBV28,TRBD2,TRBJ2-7,CASHSPGLARYEQYF,TGTGCCAGCCATTCCCCCGGACTAGCTAGATACGAGCAGTACTTC
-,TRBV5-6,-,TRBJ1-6,CASSLQGWSPLHF,TGTGCCAGCAGCTTGCAGGGTTGGTCACCCCTCCACTTT
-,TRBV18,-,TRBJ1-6,CASSPLAGASPLHF,TGTGCCAGCTCACCTTTGGCAGGGGCTTCACCCCTCCACTTT
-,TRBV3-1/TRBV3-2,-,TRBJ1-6,CASSLAGNSPLHF,TGTGCCAGCAGTCTTGCAGGGAATTCACCCCTCCACTTT